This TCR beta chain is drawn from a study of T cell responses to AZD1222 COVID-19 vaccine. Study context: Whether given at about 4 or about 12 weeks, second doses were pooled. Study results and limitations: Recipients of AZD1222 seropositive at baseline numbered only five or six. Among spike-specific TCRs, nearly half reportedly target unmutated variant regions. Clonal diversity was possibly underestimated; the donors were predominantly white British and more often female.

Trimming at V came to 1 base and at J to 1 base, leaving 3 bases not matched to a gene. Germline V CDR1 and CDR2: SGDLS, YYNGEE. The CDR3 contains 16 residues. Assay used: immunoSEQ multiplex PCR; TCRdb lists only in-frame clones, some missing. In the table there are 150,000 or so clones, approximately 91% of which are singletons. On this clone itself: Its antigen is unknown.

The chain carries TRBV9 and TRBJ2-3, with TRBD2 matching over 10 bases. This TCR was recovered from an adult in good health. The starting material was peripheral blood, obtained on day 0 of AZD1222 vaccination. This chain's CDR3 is CASSVTGTSGTDTQYF. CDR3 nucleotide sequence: TGTGCCAGCAGCGTAACCGGGACTAGCGGCACAGATACGCAGTATTTT.